This T cell receptor (beta chain) comes out of a study of CD8+ T cells in alopecia areata. Whole-study results and caveats: It was lesional scalp, especially alopecia totalis/universalis, that showed higher clonality than normal scalp. TCRs were shared less clearly across patients than in mice, possibly for HLA-related reasons.

Trimming removed 2 bases at V and 1 base at J, with 9 bases between. In germline, CDR1 is MGHDK, CDR2 SYGVNS. This CDR3 region has 14 residues. Researchers picked out CD4+ and CD8+ T cells from PBMCs by sorting. Comments on this clone: Its antigen is as yet unknown.

As the sequencing template, cDNA was produced by extracting RNA and reverse transcribing it. Using immunoSEQ multiplex PCR, the repertoire was profiled, and TCRdb retains in-frame clones only, with some absent. The sample lists 120,000 to 150,000 clones, less than 65% occurring once. The sequence derives from a human donor in good health. The source material was CD8+ T cells sorted from blood. The J gene is TRBJ2-7, the V gene TRBV25-1, with unresolved D. CDR3 loop: CASSERTTSYEQYF. The CDR3 DNA follows: TGTGCCAGCAGTGAAAGGACGACTTCCTACGAGCAGTACTTC.